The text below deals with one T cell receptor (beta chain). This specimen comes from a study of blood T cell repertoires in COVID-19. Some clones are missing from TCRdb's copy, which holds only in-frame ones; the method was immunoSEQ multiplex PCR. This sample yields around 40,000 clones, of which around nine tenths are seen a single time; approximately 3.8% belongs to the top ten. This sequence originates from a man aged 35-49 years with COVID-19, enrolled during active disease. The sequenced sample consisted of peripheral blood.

The CDR3, as DNA: TGTGCCATCAGAGCGGGAACGTACGAGCAGTACTTC. Translated: CAIRAGTYEQYF. This sequence joins TRBV10-3 and TRBJ2-7; 7 positions agree with TRBD2. Germline-derived CDR1 and CDR2 are ENHRY and SYGVKD. This CDR3 spans 12 amino acids. Germline trimming cut 6 bases from V and 4 bases from J; bases unmatched to any gene: 3.